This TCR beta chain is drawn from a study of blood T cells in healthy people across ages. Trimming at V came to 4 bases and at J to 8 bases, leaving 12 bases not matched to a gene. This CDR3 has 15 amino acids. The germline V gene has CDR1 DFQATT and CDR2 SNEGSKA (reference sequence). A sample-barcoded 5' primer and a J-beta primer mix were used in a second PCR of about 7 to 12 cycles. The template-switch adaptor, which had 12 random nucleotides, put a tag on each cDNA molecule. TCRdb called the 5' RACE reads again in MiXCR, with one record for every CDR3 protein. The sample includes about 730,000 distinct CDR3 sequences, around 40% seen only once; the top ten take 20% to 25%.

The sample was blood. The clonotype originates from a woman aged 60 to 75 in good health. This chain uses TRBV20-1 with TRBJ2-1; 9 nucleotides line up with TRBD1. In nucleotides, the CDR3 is TGCAGTGCTATGTCGACGAACAGGGGGCTACATGAGCAGTTCTTC. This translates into CSAMSTNRGLHEQFF.